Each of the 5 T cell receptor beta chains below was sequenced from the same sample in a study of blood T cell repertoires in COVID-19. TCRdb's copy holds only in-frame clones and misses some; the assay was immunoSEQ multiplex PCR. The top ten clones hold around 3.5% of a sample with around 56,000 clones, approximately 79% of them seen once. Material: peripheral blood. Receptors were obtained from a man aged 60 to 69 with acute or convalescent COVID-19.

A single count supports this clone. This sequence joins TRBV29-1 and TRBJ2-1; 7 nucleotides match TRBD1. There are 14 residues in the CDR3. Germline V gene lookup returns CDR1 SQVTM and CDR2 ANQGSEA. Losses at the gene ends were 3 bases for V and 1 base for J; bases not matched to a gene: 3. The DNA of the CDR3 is TGCAGCGTTGAGGGGACAGTTTCCTACAATGAGCAGTTCTTC. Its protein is CSVEGTVSYNEQFF.

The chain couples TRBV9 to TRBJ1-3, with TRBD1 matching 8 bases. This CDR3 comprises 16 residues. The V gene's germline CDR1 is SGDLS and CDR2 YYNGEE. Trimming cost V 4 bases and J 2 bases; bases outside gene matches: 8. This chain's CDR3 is CASSPGQGLTGNTIYF. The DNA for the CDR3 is TGTGCCAGCAGCCCAGGACAGGGACTTACTGGAAACACCATATATTTT.

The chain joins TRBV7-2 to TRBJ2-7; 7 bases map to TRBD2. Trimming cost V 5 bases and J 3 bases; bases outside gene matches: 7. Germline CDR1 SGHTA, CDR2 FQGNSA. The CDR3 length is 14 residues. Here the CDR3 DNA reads TGTGCCAGCAGCCCTGGGACGGGAGGCTACGAGCAGTACTTC. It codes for CASSPGTGGYEQYF.

CDR3 bases: TGTGCCAGTAGACGCCTTCCGGGACAGCTCTATGGCTACACCTTC. Its translation is CASRRLPGQLYGYTF. This chain connects TRBV19 to TRBJ1-2; TRBD1 agrees at 7 bases. The germline gives CDR1 LNHDA, CDR2 SQIVND (reference sequence). The CDR3 is 15 residues long. Losses at the gene ends were 6 bases for V and 4 bases for J; bases not matched to a gene: 11.

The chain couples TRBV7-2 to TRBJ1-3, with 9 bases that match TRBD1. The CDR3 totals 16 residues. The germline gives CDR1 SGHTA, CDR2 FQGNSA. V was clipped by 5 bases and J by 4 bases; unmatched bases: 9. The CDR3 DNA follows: TGTGCCAGCAGCCCGGACAGGGGAGAGGGGGGAAACACCATATATTTT. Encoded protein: CASSPDRGEGGNTIYF. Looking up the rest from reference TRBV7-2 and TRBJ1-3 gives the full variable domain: GAGVSQSPSNKVTEKGKDVELRCDPISGHTALYWYRQSLGQGLEFLIYFQGNSAPDKSGLPSDRFSAERTGGSVSTLTIQRTQQEDSAVYLCASSPDRGEGGNTIYFGEGSWLTVV.